The source of this T cell receptor (beta chain) is a study of OX40 agonist ivuxolimab in advanced cancers. Across the whole study: Dose-escalation patients were diagnosed with hepatocellular carcinoma, melanoma, renal cell cancer or head and neck cancer. Eligibility admitted prior anti-PD-1, anti-PD-L1 or anti-CTLA-4 therapy; 30% to 40% had some. Study results and caveats: CD8+ T cells were the subset that, on average, had more expanded clones than CD4+. Clonal expansion by week 6 occurred in CD4+ and CD8+ blood T cells (at 0.1 to 3.0 mg/kg).

Germline CDR1 is SGHVS and CDR2 is FQNEAQ. The CDR3 sequence is 14 residues long. Trimming removed 1 base at V and 6 bases at J, with 9 bases between. As to this clone: The antigen is unknown.

The table came from immunoSEQ multiplex PCR; TCRdb's copy has only in-frame clones and leaves some out. The sample yields roughly 54,000 clones, 84% seen once. This clonotype was sampled from an adult with an advanced solid tumor such as melanoma, head and neck, liver or kidney cancer. The chain recombines TRBV7-8 with TRBJ2-2; D is undetermined. The source was CD4+ or CD8+ T cells sorted from blood, collected in a trial of the OX40 agonist ivuxolimab. CDR3 protein: CASSLVVSAGELFF. The CDR3 DNA reads as TGTGCCAGCAGCTTAGTAGTCTCGGCCGGGGAGCTGTTTTTT. The full variable domain, completed using reference TRBV7-8 and TRBJ2-2, is GAGVSQSPRYKVAKRGQDVALRCDPISGHVSLFWYQQALGQGPEFLTYFQNEAQLDKSGLPSDRFFAERPEGSVSTLKIQRTQQEDSAVYLCASSLVVSAGELFFGEGSRLTVL.